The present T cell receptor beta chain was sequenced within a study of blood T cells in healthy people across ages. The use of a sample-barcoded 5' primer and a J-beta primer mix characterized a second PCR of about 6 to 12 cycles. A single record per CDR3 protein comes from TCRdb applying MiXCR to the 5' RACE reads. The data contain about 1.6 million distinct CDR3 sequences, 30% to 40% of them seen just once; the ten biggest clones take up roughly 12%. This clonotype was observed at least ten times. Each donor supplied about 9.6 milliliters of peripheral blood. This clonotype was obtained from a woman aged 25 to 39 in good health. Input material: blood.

CDR3 amino acids: CSARAGNEQFF. CDR3 nucleotide sequence: TGCAGTGCTAGGGCGGGCAATGAGCAGTTCTTC. This chain connects TRBV20-1 to TRBJ2-1; D might be TRBD2 (5 bases). The germline CDR1 and CDR2 sequences are DFQATT and SNEGSKA (reference sequence). There are 11 residues in the CDR3. The V and J ends lost 3 bases and 6 bases respectively, with 6 bases between them.